Shown below are 29 T cell receptor beta chains from a single sample sequenced in a study of T cell responses to AZD1222 COVID-19 vaccine. TCRdb keeps only in-frame clones here, not all; method: immunoSEQ multiplex PCR. The repertoire holds 100,000 to 130,000 clones, with approximately 90% as singletons. Sequences were derived from peripheral blood, sampled on day 0 of AZD1222 vaccination. The receptors stem from an adult in good health.

This clone turned up a few times. The chain employs TRBV6-5 and TRBJ2-7; 8 bases are a match to TRBD1. V lost 4 bases and J lost 1; bases outside the gene matches: 6. The V gene's germline CDR1 is MNHEY and CDR2 SVGAGI. The length of the CDR3 is 15 residues. The CDR3 spells CASSFRGHGSYEQYF. CDR3 DNA: TGTGCCAGCAGTTTCAGGGGGCACGGATCCTACGAGCAGTACTTC.

This chain joins TRBV6-5 and TRBJ2-7, with 9 bases aligning to TRBD1. CDR3 size: 14 residues. The V gene end was trimmed by 3 bases and the J gene end by 5 bases; junction bases not matched to a gene: 5. Germline-derived CDR1 and CDR2 are MNHEY and SVGAGI. The CDR3 spells CASSYGTGIDEQYF. The CDR3 DNA reads TGTGCCAGCAGTTATGGGACAGGGATAGACGAGCAGTACTTC.

V and J are TRBV4-3 and TRBJ2-1, with D perhaps TRBD1 or TRBD2 (6 bases each). The V gene lost 3 bases and the J gene lost 10 bases, with 13 bases spanning the gap. CDR3 length: 13 residues. Germline V CDR1 and CDR2: LGHNA, YSLEER. This chain's CDR3 is CASSQLRGGEQFF. The CDR3 region has the DNA TGCGCCAGCAGCCAGCTCAGGGGAGGAGAGCAGTTCTTC.

J is TRBJ2-7 and V is TRBV7-9, with D tentatively TRBD1 (6 bases). This CDR3 comprises 15 residues. The germline gives CDR1 SEHNR, CDR2 FQNEAQ (reference sequence). Trimming pared 3 bases from V and 3 bases from J, leaving 15 bases between. The CDR3 DNA follows: TGTGCCAGCAGCTTGACCATCGGACAGAACTACGAGCAGTACTTC. Translated, it gives CASSLTIGQNYEQYF.

The rearrangement links TRBV2 to TRBJ2-5; D is possibly TRBD1 (6 bases). Germline V gene data show CDR1 as SNHLY and CDR2 as FYNNEI. Trimming cost V 7 bases and J 1 base, with 13 bases left between them. The CDR3 consists of 14 residues. The CDR3 sequence: CASIGRGIQETQYF. CDR3 DNA: TGTGCCAGCATAGGAAGGGGGATCCAAGAGACCCAGTACTTC.

This clone was observed a single time. The CDR3 nucleotides are TGTGCCAGCAGTGTATTGGGGAGTCAGCCCCAGCATTTT. Its protein is CASSVLGSQPQHF. The gene calls are TRBV2 and TRBJ1-5; no firm D call. There are 13 residues in the CDR3. The germline V and J ends were trimmed by 4 bases and 6 bases, with 10 bases remaining between them. The germline V gene has CDR1 SNHLY and CDR2 FYNNEI.

The genes are TRBV6-1 and TRBJ1-2; D is uncertain. The CDR3 extends over 15 amino acids. V was shortened by 2 bases and J by 7 bases, with 17 bases between the two germline ends. Germline CDR1 reads MNHNS; CDR2 reads SASEGT. CDR3 sequence reads: CASSEFGVLSGGYTF. The CDR3 DNA reads TGTGCCAGCAGTGAATTTGGGGTACTTTCCGGTGGCTACACCTTC.

Only a few counts were recorded for this clone. The chain couples TRBV11-2 to TRBJ2-2; D unclear. V was shortened by 1 base and J by 6 bases, with 9 bases between the two germline ends. This CDR3 has 14 residues. Germline V gene sequence: CDR1 SGHAT, CDR2 FQNNGV. CDR3 sequence reads: CASSLGPRPGELFF. CDR3 DNA: TGTGCCAGCAGCTTAGGTCCCCGCCCCGGGGAGCTGTTTTTT.

This chain links TRBV7-2 with TRBJ2-1; no definite D call. Trimming removed 2 bases from V and 0 bases from J, with 5 bases in between. CDR1 is SGHTA and CDR2 is FQGNSA in the germline V gene. This CDR3 is built from 14 residues. The CDR3 protein is CASSLSSSYNEQFF. The CDR3 bases are TGTGCCAGCAGCTTATCGAGCTCCTACAATGAGCAGTTCTTC.

This clone was observed a few times. J is TRBJ1-2 and V is TRBV6-5; D unclear. There are 15 residues in the CDR3. V lost 2 bases, J lost 6 bases, and 16 bases lay in between. The V gene's germline CDR1 is MNHEY and CDR2 SVGAGI. CDR3 region: CASSYLSGAVNGYTF. For the CDR3, the DNA is TGTGCCAGCAGTTACCTATCGGGTGCGGTCAATGGCTACACCTTC.

The J gene is TRBJ2-7, the V gene TRBV27; D tentatively fits TRBD1 or TRBD2 (6 bases each). V lost 8 bases, J lost 9 bases, and 29 bases lay in between. The CDR3 covers 16 residues. Germline V gene lookup returns CDR1 MNHEY and CDR2 SMNVEV (reference sequence). CDR3 in DNA: TGTGCCAGCTCTCTAGCGTTTTTTCCCCCCGGGGGCGTGCAGTACTTC. Encoded protein: CASSLAFFPPGGVQYF.

This chain links TRBV11-2 with TRBJ1-2; tentatively, D is TRBD1 (6 bases). Trimming shortened V by 3 bases and J by 2 bases, and 16 bases separated the two germline ends. Germline CDR1 SGHAT, CDR2 FQNNGV. CDR3 length: 16 residues. In DNA form, the CDR3 reads TGTGCCAGCAGCTTCCACCCGGGTACAGGGAACTATGGCTACACCTTC. Its protein product is CASSFHPGTGNYGYTF.

V usage is TRBV11-2 and J usage is TRBJ1-1, with TRBD1 identical over 7 bases. This CDR3 is built from 16 residues. V lost 0 bases to trimming and J lost 4 bases; unmatched junction nucleotides: 8. From germline, CDR1 is SGHAT and CDR2 FQNNGV. CDR3 region: CASSLDDRVGRTEAFF. The CDR3 DNA reads TGTGCCAGCAGCTTAGATGACAGGGTAGGCCGCACTGAAGCTTTCTTT.

J is TRBJ2-1 and V is TRBV11-2, with D possibly being TRBD2 (5 bases). The V gene lost 8 bases and the J gene lost 10 bases, with 12 bases spanning the gap. The V gene's germline CDR1 is SGHAT and CDR2 FQNNGV. This CDR3 region has 11 residues. DNA of the CDR3: TGTGCCAGCGGGAGCACGACGGAGCAGTTCTTC. As protein: CASGSTTEQFF.

CDR3 DNA: TGTGCCAGTAGCGGGACAGGGGCTGGGGAGCCCCAGCATTTT. It yields the protein CASSGTGAGEPQHF. The chain is built from TRBV19 and TRBJ1-5; TRBD1 aligns across 10 bases. Trimming cost V 6 bases and J 8 bases; bases outside gene matches: 7. The CDR3 has 14 amino acids. Looked up from germline, CDR1 is LNHDA and CDR2 is SQIVND (reference sequence).

The rearrangement joins TRBV4-3 to TRBJ1-1; weak D call: TRBD1 (5 bases). The V gene lost 0 bases and the J gene lost 7 bases, with 24 bases spanning the gap. This CDR3 region has 18 residues. CDR1 and CDR2 (germline): LGHNA, YSLEER. The CDR3 spells CASSQDQPGWPGGLEAFF. The CDR3 DNA follows: TGCGCCAGCAGCCAAGATCAACCAGGGTGGCCGGGCGGTCTTGAAGCTTTCTTT.

The chain joins TRBV5-1 to TRBJ2-2, with 11 positions matching TRBD2. Germline V CDR1 and CDR2: SGHRS, YFSETQ. V shed 1 base, J shed 0 bases, and the junction held 8 bases outside the gene matches. The CDR3 spans 19 residues. The CDR3, as DNA: TGCGCCAGCAGCTTGACCCCACTAGCGGGGGTTGCGAACACCGGGGAGCTGTTTTTT. Protein: CASSLTPLAGVANTGELFF.

This clone was seen more than once but under ten times. The genes are TRBV12-2 and TRBJ2-7; TRBD1 is taken as the D call from the table, unchecked against the DNA. TRBV12-2 represents a pseudogene. CDR3 size: 18 residues. The CDR3 reads CASRLVGLRWQGAYEQYF. The CDR3 DNA sequence: TGTGCAAGTCGCTTAGTGGGGTTGAGGTGGCAGGGGGCTTACGAGCAGTACTTC.

This rearrangement joins TRBV6-2 or TRBV6-3 to TRBJ1-2; no clear D gene. Deletions cut 6 bases from V and 5 bases from J, with 19 bases between. There are 15 residues in the CDR3. Per germline, CDR1 MNHEY and CDR2 SVGEGT. This CDR3 reads CASSPQLEVGYGYTF. In nucleotides, the CDR3 is TGTGCCAGCAGCCCCCAACTCGAAGTGGGTTATGGCTACACCTTC.

As DNA, the CDR3 is TGTGCCAGCAGCCATGACAGTTTCTCTGGAAACACCATATATTTT. Residues: CASSHDSFSGNTIYF. The chain recombines TRBV3-1 (or the pseudogene TRBV3-2) with TRBJ1-3; D may be TRBD1 (5 bases). CDR1 LGHDT and CDR2 YNNKEL come from the germline V gene (reference sequence). The CDR3 has 15 residues. Trimming removed 3 bases from V and 0 bases from J, with 9 bases in between.

The chain has TRBV6-5 and TRBJ2-7, with a possible D match to TRBD1 (6 bases). CDR1 MNHEY and CDR2 SVGAGI come from the germline V gene. Trimming removed 5 bases at V and 2 bases at J, with 7 bases between. This CDR3 has 12 residues. DNA of the CDR3: TGTGCCAGCAGTCCAGGGGCCTACGAGCAGTACTTC. This translates into CASSPGAYEQYF.

This clone was seen just once. The V call is TRBV21-1, the J call TRBJ2-7; the table's D call of TRBD1 was not tested on the DNA. TRBV21-1 is annotated as a pseudogene. The CDR3 is 15 residues long. CDR3 nucleotide sequence: TGTGCCAGCAGCGAAAACCTACTGACAACCTACGAGCAGTACTTC. Translated: CASSENLLTTYEQYF.

The chain recombines TRBV6-5 with TRBJ2-7, with D perhaps given as TRBD1 or TRBD2 (7 bases each). Germline-derived CDR1 and CDR2 are MNHEY and SVGAGI. Trimming stripped 6 bases from V and 7 bases from J, with 19 bases between. This CDR3 region has 14 residues. CDR3 residues: CASRVQGRAGEQYF. DNA for the CDR3: TGTGCCAGCAGGGTACAGGGGAGGGCAGGGGAGCAGTACTTC.

This chain joins TRBV7-9 and TRBJ1-5; D gene ambiguous. The CDR3 is 13 residues long. V dropped 1 base and J dropped 5 bases, with 6 bases sitting between them. Per the germline V gene, CDR1 is SEHNR and CDR2 is FQNEAQ (reference sequence). Here the CDR3 DNA reads TGTGCCAGCAGCTTAGAGGGAGATCAGCCCCAGCATTTT. Translated, it gives CASSLEGDQPQHF.

The rearrangement joins TRBV7-2 to TRBJ1-2, with a tentative D call TRBD1 (5 bases). The CDR3 spans 15 residues. The germline V and J ends were trimmed by 5 bases and 4 bases, with 17 bases remaining between them. The germline gives CDR1 SGHTA, CDR2 FQGNSA. For the CDR3, the DNA is TGTGCCAGCAGCCCCGACCGGGACGCGCTCTATGGCTACACCTTC. It encodes CASSPDRDALYGYTF.

The V call is TRBV5-6, the J call TRBJ1-1; 10 nucleotides agree with TRBD1. Germline CDR1 is SGHDT and CDR2 is YYEEEE. The CDR3 contains 17 residues. The ends lost 3 bases at V and 4 bases at J; junction bases unmatched: 12. The CDR3 DNA reads as TGTGCCAGCAGCTCGACCAAAAGGGACAGGGGAGGCACTGAAGCTTTCTTT. Translation: CASSSTKRDRGGTEAFF.

The genes are TRBV2 and TRBJ1-1; D gene ambiguous. The CDR3 spans 15 residues. Germline V gives CDR1 SNHLY, CDR2 FYNNEI. The V gene lost 11 bases and the J gene lost 3 bases, with 22 bases spanning the gap. The CDR3 DNA reads TGTGCCGCCTCGGGGAAAGTGGTGCGTGACACTGAAGCTTTCTTT. Protein: CAASGKVVRDTEAFF. The variable domain in full, with the rest retrieved from reference TRBV2 and TRBJ1-1, is EPEVTQTPSHQVTQMGQEVILRCVPISNHLYFYWYRQILGQKVEFLVSFYNNEISEKSEIFDDQFSVERPDGSNFTLKIRSTKLEDSAMYFCAASGKVVRDTEAFFGQGTRLTVV.

The V and J genes are TRBV12-5 and TRBJ2-3, with D possibly being TRBD2 (7 bases). With 5 bases removed from V and 8 bases from J, the gap between germline ends came to 23 bases. CDR1 and CDR2 from the germline V gene are LGHNT and FRNRAP. The CDR3 has 16 residues. The CDR3 region is CASGTLGGRTWVTQYF. The CDR3 DNA reads as TGTGCTAGTGGTACCCTCGGGGGGCGTACCTGGGTTACGCAGTATTTT.

This sequence joins TRBV11-1 and TRBJ2-7; 8 nucleotides line up with TRBD1. V gave up 6 bases and J gave up 9 bases; unmatched junction bases: 13. The germline V gene has CDR1 SGHAT and CDR2 FQDESV (reference sequence). The CDR3 spans 14 residues. The CDR3 sequence: CASSLIGRTGRQYF. Here the CDR3 DNA reads TGTGCCAGCAGTTTAATCGGTAGGACAGGGCGGCAGTACTTC.